This T cell receptor (beta chain) was obtained from a study of blood T cell repertoires in COVID-19. Study-wide background: COVID-19 samples from acute and convalescent phases originated in the United States, Italy and Spain. Nucleic acid was either cDNA or gDNA, and it came from T cells, B-cell-depleted T cells, or PBMCs.

As handled by the study authors: How many nucleated cells were present was estimated from reference gene primer amplification. Only in-frame clones appear in the TCRdb table, and some are missing; sequencing was by immunoSEQ multiplex PCR. The V and J calls and clone size were taken over from that table, and D and trimming were inferred from the DNA. The repertoire consists of hundreds of thousands of clones, with roughly nine tenths occurring once and the leading ten covering less than 2.5%. The V segment lost 4 bases and the J segment 3 bases; nucleotides outside the gene matches: 5. The CDR3 extends over 15 amino acids. CDR1 and CDR2 from the germline V gene are MDHEN and SYDVKM.

The chain employs TRBV28 and TRBJ1-3, with 8 bases fitting TRBD1. The TCR was taken from a man between 18 and 35 years old with active or convalescent COVID-19. The source material was peripheral blood. This CDR3 reads CASSSTGEGGNTIYF. The CDR3 DNA reads as TGTGCCAGCAGTTCGACAGGGGAGGGTGGAAACACCATATATTTT.